These 7 T cell receptor beta chains came from one sample sequenced in a study of tissue T cells after allogeneic stem cell transplantation. Sequencing was performed with immunoSEQ multiplex PCR; in TCRdb, only in-frame clones are kept and a portion is missing. The sample has about 3,900 clones, around 74% seen once. The material was left colon tissue, obtained at autopsy. All receptors derive from a woman aged 18 to 55 with breast cancer.

The J gene is TRBJ1-1, the V gene TRBV6-1, with 9 bases that match TRBD1. Unmatched junction bases numbered 8, after V lost 4 bases and J lost 2 bases. The germline V gene has CDR1 MNHNS and CDR2 SASEGT. There are 16 residues in the CDR3. The DNA for the CDR3 is TGTGCCAGCAGTGTCCTACCGGGACAGGGCAACACTGAAGCTTTCTTT. Residues: CASSVLPGQGNTEAFF.

The chain has TRBV7-2 and TRBJ2-5; D is uncertain. The CDR3 sequence is 12 residues long. V was pared by 3 bases and J by 1 base, with 3 bases between. CDR1 and CDR2 (germline): SGHTA, FQGNSA. The CDR3 protein is CASSFPQETQYF. CDR3 DNA: TGTGCCAGCAGCTTTCCCCAAGAGACCCAGTACTTC.

The V gene is TRBV7-9, the J gene TRBJ2-1; TRBD2 is a possible D gene (6 bases). Trimming cost V 11 bases and J 10 bases, with 12 bases left between them. CDR3 length equals 10 residues. Germline V gene data show CDR1 as SEHNR and CDR2 as FQNEAQ (reference sequence). The CDR3 here is CARTSREQFF. In nucleotides, the CDR3 is TGTGCCCGAACTAGCCGAGAGCAGTTCTTC.

The rearrangement uses TRBV5-1 and TRBJ2-1, with TRBD1 as a possible D gene (6 bases). The germline V and J ends were trimmed by 2 bases and 10 bases, with 19 bases remaining between them. Germline V CDR1 and CDR2: SGHRS, YFSETQ. There are 15 residues in the CDR3. The CDR3 DNA is TGCGCCAGCAGCTTTTACCAGGGGCCCGGCTTAGAGCAGTTCTTC. This gives the protein CASSFYQGPGLEQFF.

This clone was seen just once. The V and J genes are TRBV7-9 and TRBJ2-5; D possibly corresponds to TRBD2 (5 bases). CDR3 size: 16 residues. CDR1 and CDR2 (germline): SEHNR, FQNEAQ (reference sequence). Trimming stripped 2 bases from V and 5 bases from J, with 18 bases between. CDR3 residues: CASSLFDPGIGETQYF. In DNA, the CDR3 is TGTGCCAGCAGCTTATTCGACCCGGGGATAGGGGAGACCCAGTACTTC.

The rearrangement uses TRBV30 and TRBJ2-7; 8 nucleotides match TRBD2. Germline CDR1 reads GTSNPN; CDR2 reads SVGIG (reference sequence). The length of the CDR3 is 14 residues. Trimming took 5 bases from V and 5 from J; bases not matched to a gene: 11. DNA of the CDR3: TGTGCCTGGGCCCCGGGGGGGGTAAGGGACGAGCAGTACTTC. Amino acid sequence: CAWAPGGVRDEQYF.

V usage is TRBV11-3 and J usage is TRBJ2-2; D is ambiguous. The V end was cut by 4 bases, the J end by 1 base, with 7 bases between. The CDR3 loop spans 14 amino acids. The germline V gene has CDR1 SGHNT and CDR2 YENEEA. CDR3 sequence (DNA): TGTGCCAGCAGCTCCGACGGGAACACCGGGGAGCTGTTTTTT. It is translated as CASSSDGNTGELFF.